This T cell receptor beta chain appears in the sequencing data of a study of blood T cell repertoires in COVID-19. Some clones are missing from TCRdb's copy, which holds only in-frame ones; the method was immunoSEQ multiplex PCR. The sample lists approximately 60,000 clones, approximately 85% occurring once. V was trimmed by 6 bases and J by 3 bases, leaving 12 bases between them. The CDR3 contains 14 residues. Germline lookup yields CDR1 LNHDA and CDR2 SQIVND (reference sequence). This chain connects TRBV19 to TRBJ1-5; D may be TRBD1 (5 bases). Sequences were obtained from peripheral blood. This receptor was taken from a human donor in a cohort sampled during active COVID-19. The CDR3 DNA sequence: TGTGCCAGTAGCGAGACAGCAATCAATCAGCCCCAGCATTTT. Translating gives CASSETAINQPQHF.